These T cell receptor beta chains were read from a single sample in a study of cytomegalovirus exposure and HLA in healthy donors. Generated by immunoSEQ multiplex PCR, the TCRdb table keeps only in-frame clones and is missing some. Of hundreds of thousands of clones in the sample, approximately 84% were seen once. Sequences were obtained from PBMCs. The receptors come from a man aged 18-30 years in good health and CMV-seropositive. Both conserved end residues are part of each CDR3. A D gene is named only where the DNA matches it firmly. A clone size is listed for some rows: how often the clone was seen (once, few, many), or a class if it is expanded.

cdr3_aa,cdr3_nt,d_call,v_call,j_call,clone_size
CASSLDPGGPGNTIYF,TGCGCCAGCAGCTTGGACCCAGGGGGCCCTGGAAACACCATATATTTT,TRBD1,TRBV5-1,TRBJ1-3,-
CASQVRGGGELFF,TGCGCCAGCCAAGTGAGAGGAGGCGGGGAGCTGTTTTTT,-,TRBV10-2,TRBJ2-2,once
CASSSRQGSTEAFF,TGTGCCAGCAGTTCAAGGCAGGGTTCCACTGAAGCTTTCTTT,-,TRBV27,TRBJ1-1,-
CAWSPLLTEAFF,TGTGCCTGGAGTCCACTCCTCACTGAAGCTTTCTTT,-,TRBV30,TRBJ1-1,-
CSVEDGLGPPYEQYF,TGCAGCGTTGAAGATGGACTTGGCCCACCCTACGAGCAGTACTTC,-,TRBV29-1,TRBJ2-7,-
CASSLARQLSNYGYTF,TGTGCCAGCAGCTTAGCCAGACAGCTTTCTAACTATGGCTACACCTTC,-,TRBV7-8,TRBJ1-2,-
CASSLGTAYEQYF,TGTGCCAGCAGCTTAGGAACAGCCTACGAGCAGTACTTC,-,TRBV7-6,TRBJ2-7,-
CASIGQVKNIQYF,TGTGCCTCTATTGGGCAGGTCAAAAACATTCAGTACTTC,-,TRBV27,TRBJ2-4,-
CASSEAPQGPGNTIYF,TGTGCCAGCAGTGAAGCGCCACAGGGTCCGGGAAACACCATATATTTT,-,TRBV2,TRBJ1-3,-
CASGTSQALYGYTF,TGTGCCAGTGGGACAAGCCAGGCTCTCTATGGCTACACCTTC,-,TRBV19,TRBJ1-2,-
CASSLFGQGRQETQYF,TGTGCCAGCAGTTTATTTGGACAGGGGCGTCAAGAGACCCAGTACTTC,TRBD1,TRBV27,TRBJ2-5,-
CASSLDPGSYEQYF,TGTGCCAGCAGTTTAGACCCAGGGAGCTACGAGCAGTACTTC,-,TRBV27,TRBJ2-7,-
CASSHHGALRGVVYTGELFF,TGTGCCAGTAGCCACCACGGGGCCTTACGGGGGGTTGTGTACACCGGGGAGCTGTTTTTT,TRBD2,TRBV19,TRBJ2-2,-
CASSLPGQFAEQFF,TGTGCCAGCAGCTTGCCGGGACAGTTCGCTGAGCAGTTCTTC,TRBD1,TRBV5-4,TRBJ2-1,-
CASSSGLATWTGELFF,TGTGCCAGCAGCTCAGGACTAGCGACCTGGACCGGGGAGCTGTTTTTT,TRBD2,TRBV5-6,TRBJ2-2,-
CASSLETGAYEQYF,TGTGCCAGCAGCTTAGAGACAGGGGCGTACGAGCAGTACTTC,TRBD1,TRBV7-6,TRBJ2-7,once
CASSSGQGAEQYF,TGTGCCAGCAGCTCCGGACAGGGAGCCGAGCAGTACTTC,TRBD1,TRBV7-8,TRBJ2-7,-
CSVFPGGSVYNEQFF,TGCAGCGTTTTTCCGGGCGGGAGTGTCTACAATGAGCAGTTCTTC,TRBD2,TRBV29-1,TRBJ2-1,-
CASSQDLGRGTYEQYF,TGCGCCAGCAGCCAAGATCTGGGCAGGGGTACCTACGAGCAGTACTTC,-,TRBV4-1,TRBJ2-7,-
CASSEAKGTEAFF,TGTGCCAGCAGTGAAGCGAAGGGCACTGAAGCTTTCTTT,-,TRBV6-1,TRBJ1-1,-
CASVPRYRETQYF,TGTGCCAGCGTCCCTAGGTACAGGGAGACCCAGTACTTC,-,TRBV28,TRBJ2-5,-
CASSVEGQGAVNTEAFF,TGTGCCAGCAGCGTGGAAGGGCAGGGGGCCGTGAACACTGAAGCTTTCTTT,TRBD1,TRBV9,TRBJ1-1,-
CASSQDPPSKETQYF,TGCGCCAGCAGCCAAGATCCTCCTAGCAAAGAGACCCAGTACTTC,-,TRBV4-1,TRBJ2-5,-
CASSQDSARPGTQHF,TGCGCCAGCAGCCAAGATTCGGCCAGGCCGGGGACCCAGCATTTT,-,TRBV4-3,TRBJ1-5,-
CASSPGRWEVRTDTQYF,TGCGCCAGCAGCCCCGGCAGGTGGGAGGTCCGGACAGATACGCAGTATTTT,-,TRBV5-1,TRBJ2-3,once
CASTLWGTDSEKLFF,TGTGCCAGCACCCTATGGGGGACAGACTCCGAAAAACTGTTTTTT,TRBD1,TRBV7-6,TRBJ1-4,-
CASSHGETQYF,TGTGCCAGCAGCCACGGGGAGACCCAGTACTTC,-,TRBV11-2,TRBJ2-5,-
CAWRRQGNTEAFF,TGTGCCTGGAGACGACAGGGAAACACTGAAGCTTTCTTT,TRBD1,TRBV30,TRBJ1-1,-
CASSLGSASGSAQETQYF,TGCGCCAGCAGCTTGGGATCGGCTAGCGGGAGTGCACAAGAGACCCAGTACTTC,TRBD2,TRBV5-1,TRBJ2-5,-
CASSLLQGVGGYTF,TGTGCCAGCAGTTTACTACAGGGGGTGGGGGGCTACACCTTC,TRBD1,TRBV27,TRBJ1-2,-
CASSSTGSHQPQHF,TGTGCCAGCAGTTCGACAGGGTCCCATCAGCCCCAGCATTTT,TRBD1,TRBV2,TRBJ1-5,-
CASMTSGISGELFF,TGTGCCAGCATGACTAGCGGGATTTCCGGGGAGCTGTTTTTT,TRBD2,TRBV6-6,TRBJ2-2,-
CASSLRQPETQYF,TGTGCCAGCAGCCTCCGACAGCCGGAGACCCAGTACTTC,-,TRBV7-2,TRBJ2-5,-
CAIRPGTENTGELFF,TGTGCCATCAGACCTGGGACGGAGAACACCGGGGAGCTGTTTTTT,-,TRBV10-3,TRBJ2-2,-
CASSLVQGEAFF,TGTGCCAGCAGCTTAGTGCAGGGTGAAGCTTTCTTT,-,TRBV7-9,TRBJ1-1,-
CASSAGTAHYEQYF,TGTGCCAGCAGCGCCGGGACAGCTCACTACGAGCAGTACTTC,TRBD1,TRBV7-2,TRBJ2-7,-